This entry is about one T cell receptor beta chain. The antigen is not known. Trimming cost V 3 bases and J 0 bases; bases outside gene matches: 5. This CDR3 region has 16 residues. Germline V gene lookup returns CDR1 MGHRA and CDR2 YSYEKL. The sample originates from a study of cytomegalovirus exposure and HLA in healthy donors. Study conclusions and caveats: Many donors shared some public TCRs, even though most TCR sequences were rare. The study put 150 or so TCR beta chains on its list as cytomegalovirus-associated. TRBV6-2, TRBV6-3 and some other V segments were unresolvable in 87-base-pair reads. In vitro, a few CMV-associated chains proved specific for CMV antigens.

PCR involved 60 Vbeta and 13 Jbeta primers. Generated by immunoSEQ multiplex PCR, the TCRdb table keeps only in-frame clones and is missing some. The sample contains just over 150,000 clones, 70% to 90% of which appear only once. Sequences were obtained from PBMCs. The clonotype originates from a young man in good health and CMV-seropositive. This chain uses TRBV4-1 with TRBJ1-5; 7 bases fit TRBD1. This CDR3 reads CASSQGGQYSNQPQHF. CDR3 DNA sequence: TGCGCCAGCAGCCAGGGGGGACAGTATAGCAATCAGCCCCAGCATTTT.